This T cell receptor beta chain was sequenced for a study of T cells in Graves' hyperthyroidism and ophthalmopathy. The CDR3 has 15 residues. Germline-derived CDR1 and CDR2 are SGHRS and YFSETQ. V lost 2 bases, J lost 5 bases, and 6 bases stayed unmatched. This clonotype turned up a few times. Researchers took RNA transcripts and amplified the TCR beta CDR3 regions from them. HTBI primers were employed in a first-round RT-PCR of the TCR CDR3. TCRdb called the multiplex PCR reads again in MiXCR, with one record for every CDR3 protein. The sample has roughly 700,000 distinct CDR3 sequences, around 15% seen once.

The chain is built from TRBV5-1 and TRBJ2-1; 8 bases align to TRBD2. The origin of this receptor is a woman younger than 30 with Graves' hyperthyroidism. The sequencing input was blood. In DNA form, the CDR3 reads TGCGCCAGCAGCTTCCACGGGAGGGATAACAATGAGCAGTTCTTC. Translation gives CASSFHGRDNNEQFF.